The present T cell receptor (beta chain) was sequenced within a study of response to subunit inactivated influenza vaccine. Study-wide findings and caveats: T cells newly recruited by each seasonal influenza vaccination are few, the authors suggested.

TCRdb used MiXCR to reprocess the RT-PCR reads, holding one entry per CDR3 protein. The sample includes some 520,000 distinct CDR3 sequences, approximately 15% of them seen just once. Germline V gives CDR1 SGHTA, CDR2 FQGNSA. The CDR3 runs to 15 residues. V lost 1 base and J 4 bases, leaving 11 bases between the germline ends. About this clonotype: As yet, its antigen is unknown.

This sequence was found in a man aged 50-75 years who received an inactivated influenza vaccine. Sequenced material: CD4+ T cells sorted from PBMCs, taken roughly 24 months after vaccination. This sequence joins TRBV7-2 and TRBJ2-1; D remains ambiguous. The CDR3 region has the DNA TGTGCCAGCAGCTTAGATCTGCCGTCATACAATGAGCAGTTCTTC. Translated, it gives CASSLDLPSYNEQFF.